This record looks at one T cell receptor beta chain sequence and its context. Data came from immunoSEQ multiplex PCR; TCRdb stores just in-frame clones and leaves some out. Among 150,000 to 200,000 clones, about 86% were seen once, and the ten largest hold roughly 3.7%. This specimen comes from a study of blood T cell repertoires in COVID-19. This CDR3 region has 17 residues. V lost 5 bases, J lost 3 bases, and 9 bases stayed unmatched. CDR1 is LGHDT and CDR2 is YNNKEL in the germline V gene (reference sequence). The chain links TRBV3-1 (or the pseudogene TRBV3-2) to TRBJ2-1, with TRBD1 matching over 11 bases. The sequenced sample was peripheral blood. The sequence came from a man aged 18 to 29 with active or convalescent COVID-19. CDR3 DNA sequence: TGTGCCAGCAGCGCTTCATCCGGGACAGGGGGCTACAATGAGCAGTTCTTC. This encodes CASSASSGTGGYNEQFF.